This T cell receptor (beta chain) was identified during a study of T cell responses to AZD1222 COVID-19 vaccine. The germline gives CDR1 SEHNR, CDR2 FQNEAQ (reference sequence). V was pared by 6 bases and J by 0 bases, with 9 bases of the junction left unmatched. The CDR3 totals 16 residues. This clone is a singleton in its sample. As yet, its antigen is unknown. Method: immunoSEQ multiplex PCR; TCRdb's copy keeps in-frame clones and lacks some. There are roughly 140,000 clones in the sample; approximately 88% occur only once, and about 3.3% lies in the top ten. The study, taken as a whole, reports: The donors showed a predominance of white British ancestry and of females, with possible underestimation of clonal diversity. Repertoires were obtained only post-peak T cell response.

The genes are TRBV7-9 and TRBJ1-1; 8 nucleotides agree with TRBD1. This clonotype was sampled from an adult in good health. Sequencing used peripheral blood, obtained on day 0 of MenACWY control vaccination. CDR3 coding DNA: TGTGCCAGCAGGCCCCCGAGGACAGGGTTGAACACTGAAGCTTTCTTT. Protein sequence: CASRPPRTGLNTEAFF.